This TCR beta chain was sequenced in a study of post-analysis software for immune sequencing data. In regard to this clonotype: As yet, its antigen is unknown.

Sequencing libraries made from TCR beta cDNA carried unique molecular identifiers. Researchers reported roughly 0.5 million cDNA molecules coming from about 0.98 to 11 million T cells. TCRdb reprocessed the PCR reads with MiXCR, giving one entry per CDR3 protein. The sample lists hundreds of thousands of distinct CDR3 sequences, around 64% occurring once. Study conclusions and caveats: Batch-mates among the samples co-clustered strongly by F measure.

The sample consisted of blood. This TCR derives from a girl aged 2-15 years with multiple sclerosis.

The DNA of the CDR3 is TGTGCCACCAGTGGCGGGAGGGCCAAGGGCGAGCAGTACTTC. This translates into CATSGGRAKGEQYF. The rearrangement links TRBV24-1 to TRBJ2-7, with 9 bases aligning to TRBD2. Germline trimming cut 5 bases from V and 6 bases from J; bases unmatched to any gene: 7. CDR1 is KGHDR and CDR2 is SFDVKD in the germline V gene. This CDR3 has 14 residues.